This T cell receptor beta chain was obtained from a study of shared clonotypes between healthy human individuals. Study results and caveats: Limited genetic and exposure-history diversity came from having few donors.

Trimming took off 3 bases at V and 1 base at J, with 18 bases between the two ends. Germline assignment: CDR1 SSHAT and CDR2 FNYEAQ (reference sequence). The CDR3 sequence is 17 residues long. A note on this clone: The antigen remains undetermined.

Donors were healthy HIV-negative adults without recently reported acute infections or vaccinations. Adults of Caucasian background living in Nashville, Tennessee made up all donors. At a deep level, the assay was run. TCRdb's table, derived via immunoSEQ multiplex PCR, lists solely in-frame clones and lacks some. The sample lists hundreds of thousands of clones; 97% were seen once. This sequence joins TRBV7-7 and TRBJ2-5; D remains ambiguous. This receptor was identified in a woman in her 30s in good health. Sequencing was performed on naive CD4+ T cells sorted from blood. As to subset: CD45RA+ positively selected. The CDR3 protein is CASSLGQYGSSQETQYF. The CDR3 DNA reads TGTGCCAGCAGCTTGGGTCAATACGGCAGTTCCCAAGAGACCCAGTACTTC.